The next 32 T cell receptor beta chains were all read from a single sample in a study of cytomegalovirus exposure and HLA in healthy donors. Primers: 60 Vbeta forward and 13 Jbeta reverse. Assay used: immunoSEQ multiplex PCR; TCRdb lists only in-frame clones, some missing. The table has around 140,000 clones, about 76% seen once. Sample: PBMCs. These receptors all stem from a male donor in good health and CMV-seronegative.

This clone was seen only a few times. The V gene is TRBV11-3, the J gene TRBJ2-1; TRBD2 agrees at 9 bases. The ends lost 0 bases at V and 7 bases at J; junction bases unmatched: 10. Germline V gives CDR1 SGHNT, CDR2 YENEEA. The length of the CDR3 is 17 residues. The CDR3 loop reads CASSLDRVSGSRNEQFF. In nucleotides, the CDR3 is TGTGCCAGCAGCTTAGATCGGGTTAGCGGGAGTCGGAATGAGCAGTTCTTC.

This chain links TRBV19 with TRBJ2-5; D unclear. This CDR3 has 12 amino acids. Per germline, CDR1 LNHDA and CDR2 SQIVND (reference sequence). Between the trimmed V and J ends, which lost 3 bases and 3 bases, there was a span of 5 bases. Written as DNA, the CDR3 is TGTGCCAGTAGTATGCAGAAAGAGACCCAGTACTTC. It specifies CASSMQKETQYF.

This chain connects TRBV27 to TRBJ2-7, with a weak D call TRBD2 (6 bases). The V end lost 6 bases, the J end lost 6 bases, and 15 bases lay between the germline ends. This CDR3 region has 13 residues. Germline-derived CDR1 and CDR2 are MNHEY and SMNVEV (reference sequence). The CDR3 DNA follows: TGTGCCAGCAGCCTCCGGGGAGGACGCGAGCAGTACTTC. Amino acids: CASSLRGGREQYF.

This clone came up a few times. The chain is built from TRBV7-2 and TRBJ1-3, with D hard to call. V lost 4 bases and J lost 2, with 3 bases in between. This CDR3 spans 12 amino acids. CDR1 is SGHTA and CDR2 is FQGNSA in the germline V gene. This chain's CDR3 is CASSSAGNTIYF. As DNA, the CDR3 is TGTGCCAGCAGCTCCGCTGGAAACACCATATATTTT.

This chain uses TRBV19 with TRBJ1-6, with 7 nucleotides matching TRBD1. Germline CDR1 LNHDA, CDR2 SQIVND (reference sequence). This CDR3 comprises 14 residues. The J segment lost 7 bases and the V segment lost 4 bases, leaving 4 bases of the junction unmatched. The CDR3 is CASSTTTGNSPLHF. CDR3 in DNA: TGTGCCAGTAGTACAACGACAGGGAATTCACCCCTCCACTTT.

This clone was picked up a small number of times. This chain connects TRBV4-3 to TRBJ1-2; weak D call: TRBD1 (6 bases). Trimming pared 0 bases from V and 2 bases from J, leaving 16 bases between. This CDR3 comprises 17 residues. In germline, CDR1 is LGHNA, CDR2 YSLEER. CDR3 residues: CASSQDLSGTTNYGYTF. The CDR3 DNA sequence: TGCGCCAGCAGCCAAGATTTATCAGGGACAACCAACTATGGCTACACCTTC.

V usage is TRBV7-9 and J usage is TRBJ2-5; 7 bases are shared with TRBD1. The V and J ends lost 1 base and 4 bases, in that order; junction bases with no gene match: 6. Germline assignment: CDR1 SEHNR and CDR2 FQNEAQ (reference sequence). The CDR3 is 15 amino acids. CDR3 sequence (DNA): TGTGCCAGCAGCTTAGTACAGGGGTGGCGAGAGACCCAGTACTTC. Translation: CASSLVQGWRETQYF.

The table lists this clone with a few counts. The chain combines TRBV2 with TRBJ2-1; D perhaps matches TRBD2 (6 bases). This CDR3 is built from 14 residues. V gave up 6 bases and J gave up 5 bases, with 14 bases separating them. Germline V gene data show CDR1 as SNHLY and CDR2 as FYNNEI. In DNA form, the CDR3 reads TGTGCCAGCAGCCGAGACGGGGGAGACAATGAGCAGTTCTTC. Protein product: CASSRDGGDNEQFF. Complete variable domain (other parts from reference TRBV2 and TRBJ2-1): EPEVTQTPSHQVTQMGQEVILRCVPISNHLYFYWYRQILGQKVEFLVSFYNNEISEKSEIFDDQFSVERPDGSNFTLKIRSTKLEDSAMYFCASSRDGGDNEQFFGPGTRLTVL.

The chain joins TRBV9 to TRBJ2-3; 12 nucleotides agree with TRBD2. V was clipped by 3 bases and J by 0 bases; unmatched bases: 8. Germline V CDR1 and CDR2: SGDLS, YYNGEE. The CDR3 extends over 18 amino acids. CDR3 sequence: CASSGWTSGITSTDTQYF. The CDR3, as DNA: TGTGCCAGCAGCGGATGGACTAGCGGGATTACTAGCACAGATACGCAGTATTTT.

Note on this clone: Its ends do not fully match the called genes, so a read error is possible. The J gene is TRBJ2-7, the V gene TRBV7-9; TRBD1 matches 7 bases. Germline CDR1 SEHNR, CDR2 FQNEAQ (reference sequence). The CDR3 totals 13 residues. CDR3 protein: CSSSWDRYSEQYF. The CDR3 coding sequence is TGTTCCAGCAGCTGGGACAGATATAGCGAGCAGTACTTC. Based on the CDR3 plus reference TRBV7-9 and TRBJ2-7, the full variable domain is DTGVSQNPRHKITKRGQNVTFRCDPISEHNRLYWYRQTLGQGPEFLTYFQNEAQLEKSRLLSDRFSAERPKGSFSTLEIQRTEQGDSAMYLCSSSWDRYSEQYFGPGTRLTVT.

This chain uses TRBV5-4 with TRBJ2-5; 8 bases agree with TRBD2. V trimming: 4 bases; J trimming: 1 base; junction bases outside the gene matches: 15. Germline CDR1 and CDR2: SGHNT and YYREEE (reference sequence). The CDR3 has 18 residues. The CDR3 DNA reads as TGTGCCAGCAGCGATTCGTTACTAGCGGAGGCTCTCCAAGAGACCCAGTACTTC. It translates to CASSDSLLAEALQETQYF.

The V call is TRBV9, the J call TRBJ1-3, with 7 bases that match TRBD1. The germline gives CDR1 SGDLS, CDR2 YYNGEE. The CDR3 runs 15 residues. V trimming: 3 bases; J trimming: 1 base; junction bases outside the gene matches: 4. Written as DNA, the CDR3 is TGTGCCAGCAGCGCACAGGGGAGGTCTGGAAACACCATATATTTT. Its translation: CASSAQGRSGNTIYF. The full variable domain, in which reference TRBV9 and TRBJ1-3 provide the parts outside the CDR3, is DSGVTQTPKHLITATGQRVTLRCSPRSGDLSVYWYQQSLDQGLQFLIQYYNGEERAKGNILERFSAQQFPDLHSELNLSSLELGDSALYFCASSAQGRSGNTIYFGEGSWLTVV.

This clone was seen only once. The chain recombines TRBV7-2 with TRBJ1-6; 9 bases map to TRBD1. V was clipped by 3 bases and J by 8 bases; unmatched bases: 2. Germline loops: CDR1 SGHTA, CDR2 FQGNSA. This CDR3 is 14 amino acids long. The CDR3 spells CASSFGTGYSPLHF. CDR3 sequence (DNA): TGTGCCAGCAGCTTCGGGACAGGGTATTCACCCCTCCACTTT.

V gene TRBV19 combines with J gene TRBJ2-5, with 13 bases that match TRBD2. Germline-derived CDR1 and CDR2 are LNHDA and SQIVND (reference sequence). This CDR3 contains 16 residues. V was pared by 4 bases and J by 5 bases, with 7 bases of the junction left unmatched. The DNA for the CDR3 is TGTGCCAGTAGTACTACTAGCGGGGGGGCCTGGGAGACCCAGTACTTC. Residues: CASSTTSGGAWETQYF.

The V gene is TRBV7-9, the J gene TRBJ2-7; 12 bases line up with TRBD2. The germline V gene has CDR1 SEHNR and CDR2 FQNEAQ (reference sequence). The junction had 9 bases not matched to a gene; V was cut back by 5 bases and J by 7 bases. The CDR3 loop spans 15 amino acids. This CDR3 reads CASSLGLAGGEEQYF. CDR3 nucleotide sequence: TGTGCCAGCAGCCTCGGTCTAGCGGGAGGGGAGGAGCAGTACTTC.

The chain carries TRBV10-1 and TRBJ2-5; the match to TRBD2 covers 7 bases. The better agreement between TRBJ2-7 and the DNA end casts doubt on the J call. Per the germline V gene, CDR1 is WNHNN and CDR2 is SYGVQD (reference sequence). The CDR3 extends over 12 amino acids. CDR3 DNA sequence: TGCGCCAGCAGTGTGGGGAGGGGCGAGCAGTACTTC. Its protein product is CASSVGRGEQYF.

The V and J genes are TRBV10-1 and TRBJ1-1, with a tentative D call TRBD1 (6 bases). With 3 bases removed from V and 4 bases from J, the gap between germline ends came to 6 bases. Germline CDR1 WNHNN, CDR2 SYGVQD (reference sequence). CDR3 length: 12 residues. CDR3 region: CASSEGGTEAFF. The CDR3 region has the DNA TGCGCCAGCAGTGAAGGGGGCACTGAAGCTTTCTTT.

The chain links TRBV6-5 to TRBJ2-7; 9 positions match TRBD1. The CDR3 totals 14 residues. The junction had 7 bases not matched to a gene; V was cut back by 5 bases and J by 5 bases. Germline lookup yields CDR1 MNHEY and CDR2 SVGAGI. The CDR3 coding sequence is TGTGCCAGCAGTAAGGACAGGGGAAGACACGAGCAGTACTTC. This sequence encodes CASSKDRGRHEQYF.

The CDR3 is CASSDGGASEEQFF. In nucleotides, the CDR3 is TGTGCCAGCAGCGACGGGGGGGCTTCGGAAGAGCAGTTCTTC. The chain uses TRBV9 and TRBJ2-1, with 8 bases lining up with TRBD2. V was pared by 3 bases and J by 10 bases, with 9 bases of the junction left unmatched. CDR3 size: 14 residues. CDR1 is SGDLS and CDR2 is YYNGEE in the germline V gene.

The chain recombines TRBV11-2 with TRBJ1-2; D not certain. Germline loops: CDR1 SGHAT, CDR2 FQNNGV. V was clipped by 4 bases and J by 5 bases, with 20 bases between them. The CDR3 spans 16 residues. The CDR3 region is CASSSLNRGRFYGYTF. The CDR3 DNA sequence: TGTGCCAGCAGCTCCTTGAACAGAGGGCGCTTTTATGGCTACACCTTC.

The chain uses TRBV6-5 and TRBJ1-2; 8 bases agree with TRBD1. Trimming cost V 4 bases and J 8 bases; bases outside gene matches: 9. Germline loops: CDR1 MNHEY, CDR2 SVGAGI. CDR3 length: 14 amino acids. The CDR3 protein is CASSCSGTGQGYTF. CDR3 nucleotides: TGTGCCAGCAGTTGCTCCGGGACAGGACAAGGCTACACCTTC.

J is TRBJ1-4 and V is TRBV11-2, with a tentative D call TRBD1 (5 bases). The CDR3 is 16 amino acids. Germline values: CDR1 SGHAT, CDR2 FQNNGV. V lost 5 bases, J lost 3 bases, and 16 bases lay in between. The CDR3 protein is CASSHEWGVANEKLFF. CDR3 bases: TGTGCCAGCAGCCACGAGTGGGGGGTCGCTAATGAAAAACTGTTTTTT.

CDR3 sequence reads: CASSLLLSGGSTDTQYF. CDR3 bases: TGTGCCAGCAGCTTATTACTTAGCGGGGGGTCAACAGATACGCAGTATTTT. V gene TRBV11-2 combines with J gene TRBJ2-3; 10 nucleotides agree with TRBD2. Germline values: CDR1 SGHAT, CDR2 FQNNGV. The CDR3 spans 17 residues. The J segment lost 3 bases and the V segment lost 2 bases, leaving 8 bases of the junction unmatched.

This sequence joins TRBV2 and TRBJ1-5; D is possibly TRBD1 (6 bases). Trimming cost V 5 bases and J 2 bases, with 13 bases left between them. CDR1 is SNHLY and CDR2 is FYNNEI in the germline V gene. This CDR3 is built from 15 residues. CDR3 sequence: CASSRTARGNQPQHF. The CDR3 DNA is TGTGCCAGCAGTCGGACAGCCCGTGGCAATCAGCCCCAGCATTTT.

The V gene is TRBV9, the J gene TRBJ2-7; no reliable D call. The germline V gene has CDR1 SGDLS and CDR2 YYNGEE. The CDR3 sequence is 14 residues long. Trimming took off 0 bases at V and 0 bases at J, with 7 bases between the two ends. The CDR3 region is CASSVDHFSYEQYF. Here the CDR3 DNA reads TGTGCCAGCAGCGTAGATCACTTCTCCTACGAGCAGTACTTC.

This clone was seen only a few times. V is TRBV18 and J is TRBJ1-5; 10 bases fit TRBD1. Germline trimming cut 2 bases from V and 9 bases from J; bases unmatched to any gene: 10. Germline loops: CDR1 KGHSH, CDR2 LQKENI. The CDR3 is made up of 16 amino acids. In DNA, the CDR3 is TGTGCCAGCTCACCAGAGGGACAGGGGCCTGAGGGGCCCCAGCATTTT. Translated: CASSPEGQGPEGPQHF.

The chain joins TRBV2 to TRBJ2-4, with a tentative D call TRBD2 (6 bases). This CDR3 comprises 15 residues. The germline gives CDR1 SNHLY, CDR2 FYNNEI. V was shortened by 7 bases and J by 0 bases, with 13 bases between the two germline ends. The chain's CDR3 is CASNGGSLAKNIQYF. Here the CDR3 DNA reads TGTGCCAGCAATGGGGGGTCTCTAGCCAAAAACATTCAGTACTTC.

The chain carries TRBV5-1 and TRBJ2-7; TRBD1 matches at 10 bases. With V trimmed by 5 bases and J by 5 bases, 10 bases remained unmatched. The length of the CDR3 is 15 residues. Germline-derived CDR1 and CDR2 are SGHRS and YFSETQ. CDR3 loop: CASSGQGGPLHEQYF. The CDR3 bases are TGCGCCAGCAGTGGACAGGGGGGCCCACTACACGAGCAGTACTTC.

The chain combines TRBV9 with TRBJ2-3; perhaps TRBD2 as D (5 bases). Germline CDR1 and CDR2: SGDLS and YYNGEE. The CDR3 is 15 amino acids. V was pared by 0 bases and J by 1 base, with 9 bases between. The CDR3 DNA follows: TGTGCCAGCAGCGTAGGGGCGGGTCGCACAGATACGCAGTATTTT. Its translation is CASSVGAGRTDTQYF.

The V and J genes are TRBV30 and TRBJ2-2; 9 bases align to TRBD1. This CDR3 region has 17 residues. Trimming took 0 bases from V and 7 from J; bases not matched to a gene: 12. Per germline, CDR1 GTSNPN and CDR2 SVGIG (reference sequence). In nucleotides, the CDR3 is TGTGCCTGGAGTGTCGACCCCGGGACAGGGCGAATCGGGGAGCTGTTTTTT. Residues: CAWSVDPGTGRIGELFF.

The chain has TRBV7-3 and TRBJ1-2; 7 positions match TRBD1. The CDR3 is 14 amino acids. V lost 5 bases, J lost 4 bases, and 7 bases stayed unmatched. The germline CDR1 and CDR2 sequences are SGHTA and FQGTGA. DNA of the CDR3: TGTGCCAGCAGCCCGTCACAGGGGACCTATGGCTACACCTTC. This encodes CASSPSQGTYGYTF.

The chain is built from TRBV7-2 and TRBJ1-3; D gene uncertain. The germline V gene encodes CDR1 SGHTA and CDR2 FQGNSA. V was trimmed by 1 base and J by 0 bases, leaving 7 bases between them. This CDR3 contains 15 residues. Here the CDR3 DNA reads TGTGCCAGCAGCTTAGAGATTAGCTCTGGAAACACCATATATTTT. Translation: CASSLEISSGNTIYF.